The rows below give T cell receptor beta chains drawn from one sample of a study of blood T cell repertoires in COVID-19. Only in-frame clones appear in the TCRdb table, and some are missing; sequencing was by immunoSEQ multiplex PCR. The sample shows about 140,000 clones, roughly nine tenths of them seen only once. Sequenced material: peripheral blood. All receptors derive from a human donor with COVID-19, enrolled during active disease. The donor label of this sample is uncertain. The CDR3 runs from the conserved cysteine through the conserved F or W. Each record gives: clone size, V gene, J gene, D gene, CDR3 DNA, CDR3 protein. D genes are given only for firm matches. The size of a clone is reported for some rows only, either as once, few or many, or as a class for expanded clones.

NA	TRBV5-1	TRBJ2-1	TRBD1	TGCGCCAGCAGCCCACGGACAGGGGCTCTCAATGAGCAGTTCTTC	CASSPRTGALNEQFF
NA	TRBV9	TRBJ1-1	NA	TGTGCCAGCAGCGTAGCCCTAGACAGGAACGGAGAAGCTTTCTTT	CASSVALDRNGEAFF
NA	TRBV6-2/TRBV6-3	TRBJ1-2	NA	TGTGCCAGCAGTTACTCCTCGGCAGGGCCTGTCGGTGGCTACACCTTC	CASSYSSAGPVGGYTF
NA	TRBV6-5	TRBJ1-5	TRBD1	TGTGCCAGCAGCGACAGGGTCTTTACGAATCAGCCCCAGCATTTT	CASSDRVFTNQPQHF
NA	TRBV6-5	TRBJ1-1	TRBD1	TGTGCCAGCCAGGGGGTAGGTGAAGCTTTCTTT	CASQGVGEAFF
NA	TRBV9	TRBJ1-2	NA	TGTGCCAGCAGCCCAGGATGGTATGGCTACACCTTC	CASSPGWYGYTF
NA	TRBV18	TRBJ1-1	TRBD1	TGTGCCAGCTCAGTTGGACAGGGTACTGAAGCTTTCTTT	CASSVGQGTEAFF
NA	TRBV2	TRBJ2-5	TRBD2	TGTGCCAGCAGAGACGGAACTAGCGGGAGATGGGAGACCCAGTACTTC	CASRDGTSGRWETQYF
NA	TRBV4-1	TRBJ1-5	TRBD1	TGCGCCAGCAGCCCGGGACAGGGGCCTTATCAGCCCCAGCATTTT	CASSPGQGPYQPQHF
NA	TRBV7-9	TRBJ2-2	TRBD1	TGTGCCAGCAGCTATGACAGGGGGCGCGGCCCCGGGGAGCTGTTTTTT	CASSYDRGRGPGELFF
NA	TRBV5-1	TRBJ1-3	TRBD1	TGCGCCAGCAGCTTGGCGGCTACAGGGGTAGGCTCTGGAAACACCATATATTTT	CASSLAATGVGSGNTIYF
NA	TRBV18	TRBJ2-7	NA	TGTGCCAGCTCACCAGGACTTCTCTACGAGCAGTACTTC	CASSPGLLYEQYF
NA	TRBV9	TRBJ2-7	TRBD1	TGTGCCAGCAGTTATACAGGGGACCCACTCGGCGAGCAGTACTTC	CASSYTGDPLGEQYF
few	TRBV27	TRBJ1-5	NA	TGTGCCAGCAGTTTATACGGGGTTAGCAATCAGCCCCAGCATTTT	CASSLYGVSNQPQHF
NA	TRBV10-2	TRBJ1-4	NA	TGCGCCAGCAGTGATTCTCAGAACAGCGGGGAAAAACTGTTTTTT	CASSDSQNSGEKLFF
NA	TRBV6-5	TRBJ2-2	NA	TGTGCCAGCAGTTTTAGATTGAACACCGGGGAGCTGTTTTTT	CASSFRLNTGELFF
NA	TRBV10-3	TRBJ1-2	NA	TGTGCCATCAGCCGCCTGAAATACCGGGACACCGAAAGGGCTGGCTACACCTTC	CAISRLKYRDTERAGYTF
NA	TRBV7-9	TRBJ2-5	NA	TGTGCCAGCAGCTCCCAGTGGGGAGAGGCCCAGTACTTC	CASSSQWGEAQYF
NA	TRBV18	TRBJ2-7	NA	TGTGCCAGCTCACCCGCGACAGACTACGAGCAGTACTTC	CASSPATDYEQYF
NA	TRBV6-1	TRBJ2-2	TRBD2	TGTGCCAGCAGTGAACCCCTAGCGGGGGGAACCGGGGAGCTGTTTTTT	CASSEPLAGGTGELFF
NA	TRBV7-2	TRBJ2-1	NA	TGTGCCAGCAGCGCGCGGGGGCGGGTGCAGTTCTTC	CASSARGRVQFF
once	TRBV3-1/TRBV3-2	TRBJ2-5	NA	TGTGCCAGCAGAGACGGGGGACCGACCCAGTACTTC	CASRDGGPTQYF
NA	TRBV3-1/TRBV3-2	TRBJ1-2	NA	TGTGCCAGCAGCCAAGTCACCGGGAACTATGGCTACACCTTC	CASSQVTGNYGYTF
NA	TRBV11-2	TRBJ2-1	TRBD1	TGTGCCAGCAGCTTGGCCCGGACAGGGTTGAATGAGCAGTTCTTC	CASSLARTGLNEQFF
NA	TRBV19	TRBJ2-5	NA	TGTGCCAGTAGTAAATACGCGACAGAAAACCAAGAGACCCAGTACTTC	CASSKYATENQETQYF
few	TRBV2	TRBJ1-6	NA	TGTGCCAGCAGCTTCCGTCGGAGCTATAATTCACCCCTCCACTTT	CASSFRRSYNSPLHF
NA	TRBV11-2	TRBJ2-4	NA	TGTGCCAGCAGCATCTTCAGGGGGGCAAAAAACATTCAGTACTTC	CASSIFRGAKNIQYF
NA	TRBV6-5	TRBJ1-3	NA	TGTGCCAGCAGTTACTCGAATGGACAGCCTGGAAACACCATATATTTT	CASSYSNGQPGNTIYF
NA	TRBV7-8	TRBJ2-7	TRBD1	TGTGCCAGCAGCTTAGAAGGTGGACAGGGCCTTGGCGAGCAGTACTTC	CASSLEGGQGLGEQYF
NA	TRBV10-3	TRBJ1-4	NA	TGTGCCATCAGTGAGTCGGGCGCGGGTAAACTGTTTTTT	CAISESGAGKLFF
NA	TRBV7-9	TRBJ1-2	NA	TGTGCCAGCAGCTCCCGAACCTTGGTAGCTAACTATGGCTACACCTTC	CASSSRTLVANYGYTF
NA	TRBV7-9	TRBJ2-1	NA	TGTGCCAGCAGCTTAGGGCAGGGCAATGAGCAGTTCTTC	CASSLGQGNEQFF
NA	TRBV10-3	TRBJ1-1	NA	TGTGCCATCGGTCCGGGTGTGAACACTGAAGCTTTCTTT	CAIGPGVNTEAFF
NA	TRBV19	TRBJ1-5	TRBD1	TGTGCCAGTAGTTTCACAGGGGGCAATCAGCCCCAGCATTTT	CASSFTGGNQPQHF
NA	TRBV6-2/TRBV6-3	TRBJ2-5	NA	TGTGCCAGCAGTTACGGGCAGGAGACCCAGTACTTC	CASSYGQETQYF
once	TRBV19	TRBJ2-1	TRBD1	TGTGCCAGTACCCCCGACAGGGATCGACTGGATGAGCAGTTCTTC	CASTPDRDRLDEQFF
NA	TRBV11-3	TRBJ2-7	NA	TGTGCCAGCAGCTTAGACGCGGAGGCCTACGAGCAGTACTTC	CASSLDAEAYEQYF
NA	TRBV5-1	TRBJ1-2	NA	TGCGCCAGCAGCTTGGTGAAGGGGCGTGAATATGGCTACACCTTC	CASSLVKGREYGYTF
NA	TRBV19	TRBJ1-4	NA	TGTGCCAGCCACAACCCTGGCGGTCATCCAGAAAAACTGTTTTTT	CASHNPGGHPEKLFF
NA	TRBV6-5	TRBJ2-7	NA	TGTGCCAGCAGTTACTCGTCAGGGGGGTACGAGCAGTACTTC	CASSYSSGGYEQYF
once	TRBV24-1	TRBJ1-2	NA	TGTGCCACCAGTGAGTCTGGAGCGCCTTCTAACTATGGCTACACCTTC	CATSESGAPSNYGYTF
NA	TRBV6-5	TRBJ2-1	TRBD2	TGTGCCAGCAGTTTCGGGACTAGCGGCAATGAGCAGTTCTTC	CASSFGTSGNEQFF
NA	TRBV21-1	TRBJ2-3	NA	TGTGCCAGCAGCAAAAATGCGGGTTCAGATACGCAGTATTTT	CASSKNAGSDTQYF
NA	TRBV21-1	TRBJ2-7	NA	TGTGCCAGCAGCAATTCCCCCGACAGGGTGAAAGAGTACTTC	CASSNSPDRVKEYF